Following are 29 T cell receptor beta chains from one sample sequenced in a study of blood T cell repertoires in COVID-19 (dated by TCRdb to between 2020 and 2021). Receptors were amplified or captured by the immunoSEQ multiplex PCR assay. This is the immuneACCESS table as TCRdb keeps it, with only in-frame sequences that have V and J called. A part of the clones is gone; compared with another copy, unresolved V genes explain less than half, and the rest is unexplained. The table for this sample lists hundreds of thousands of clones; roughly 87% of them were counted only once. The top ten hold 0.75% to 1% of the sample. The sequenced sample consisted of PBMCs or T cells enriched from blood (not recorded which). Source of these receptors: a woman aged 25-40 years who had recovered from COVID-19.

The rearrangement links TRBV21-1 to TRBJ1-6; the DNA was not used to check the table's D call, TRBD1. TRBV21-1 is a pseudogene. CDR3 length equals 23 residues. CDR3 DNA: TGTGCCAGCAGCAAAGGAGGACAGGGGCGGGTATTTATGGCGATGGGACACGGTAGTACCCTCCACTTT. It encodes CASSKGGQGRVFMAMGHGSTLHF.

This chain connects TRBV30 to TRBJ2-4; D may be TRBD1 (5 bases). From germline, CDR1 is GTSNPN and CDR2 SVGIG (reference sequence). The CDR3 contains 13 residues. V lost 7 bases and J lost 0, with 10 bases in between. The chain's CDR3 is CASLRGAKNIQYF. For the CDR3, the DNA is TGTGCCTCGCTAAGGGGAGCCAAAAACATTCAGTACTTC.

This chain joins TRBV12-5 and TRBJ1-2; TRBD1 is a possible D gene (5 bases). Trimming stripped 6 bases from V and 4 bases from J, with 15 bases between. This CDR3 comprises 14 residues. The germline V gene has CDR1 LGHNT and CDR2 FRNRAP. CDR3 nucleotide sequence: TGTGCTAGTGGACAGGAGACGCCGGGCTATGGCTACACCTTC. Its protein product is CASGQETPGYGYTF.

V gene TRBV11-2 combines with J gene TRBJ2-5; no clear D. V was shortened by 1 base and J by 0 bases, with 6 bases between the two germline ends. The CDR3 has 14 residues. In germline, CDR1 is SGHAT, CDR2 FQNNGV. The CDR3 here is CASSLVSYQETQYF. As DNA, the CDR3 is TGTGCCAGCAGCTTAGTTTCCTACCAAGAGACCCAGTACTTC.

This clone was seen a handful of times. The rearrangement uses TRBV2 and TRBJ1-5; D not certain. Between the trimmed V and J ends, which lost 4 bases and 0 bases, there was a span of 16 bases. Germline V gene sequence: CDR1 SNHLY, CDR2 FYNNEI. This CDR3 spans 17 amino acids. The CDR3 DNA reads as TGTGCCAGCAGTGGCAATGGGCAGAGCTATAGCAATCAGCCCCAGCATTTT. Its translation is CASSGNGQSYSNQPQHF.

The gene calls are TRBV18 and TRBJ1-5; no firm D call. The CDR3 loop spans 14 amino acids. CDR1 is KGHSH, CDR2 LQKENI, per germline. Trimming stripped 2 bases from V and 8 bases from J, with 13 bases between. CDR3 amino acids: CASSPERRLEPQHF. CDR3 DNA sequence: TGTGCCAGCTCACCAGAACGGCGACTGGAGCCCCAGCATTTT.

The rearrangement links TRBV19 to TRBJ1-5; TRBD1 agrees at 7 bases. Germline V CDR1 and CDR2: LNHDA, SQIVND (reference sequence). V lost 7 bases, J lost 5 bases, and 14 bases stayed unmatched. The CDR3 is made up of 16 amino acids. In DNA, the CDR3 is TGTGCCAGTAATACAGGGGCCCTTTCCAGATATCAGCCCCAGCATTTT. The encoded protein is CASNTGALSRYQPQHF.

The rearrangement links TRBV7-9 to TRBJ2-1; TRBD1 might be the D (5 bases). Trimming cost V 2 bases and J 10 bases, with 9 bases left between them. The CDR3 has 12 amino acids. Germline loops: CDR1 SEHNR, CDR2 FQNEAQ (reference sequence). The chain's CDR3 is CASSLPTEEQFF. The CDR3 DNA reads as TGTGCCAGCAGCTTACCGACAGAGGAGCAGTTCTTC.

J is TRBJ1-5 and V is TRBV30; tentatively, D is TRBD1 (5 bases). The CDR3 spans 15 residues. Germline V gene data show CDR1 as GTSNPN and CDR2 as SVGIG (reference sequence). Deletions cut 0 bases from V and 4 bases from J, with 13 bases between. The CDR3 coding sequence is TGTGCCTGGAGTGTCTGGCAGGGCGCAAATCAGCCCCAGCATTTT. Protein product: CAWSVWQGANQPQHF. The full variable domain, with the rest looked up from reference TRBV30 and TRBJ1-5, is SQTIHQWPATLVQPVGSPLSLECTVEGTSNPNLYWYRQAAGRGLQLLFYSVGIGQISSEVPQNLSASRPQDRQFILSSKKLLLSDSGFYLCAWSVWQGANQPQHFGDGTRLSIL.

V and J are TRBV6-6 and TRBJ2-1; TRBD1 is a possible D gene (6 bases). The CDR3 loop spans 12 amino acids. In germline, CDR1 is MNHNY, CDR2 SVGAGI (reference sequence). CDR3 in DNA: TGTGCATCGGCAGGGGTCCACAATGAGCAGTTCTTC. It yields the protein CASAGVHNEQFF.

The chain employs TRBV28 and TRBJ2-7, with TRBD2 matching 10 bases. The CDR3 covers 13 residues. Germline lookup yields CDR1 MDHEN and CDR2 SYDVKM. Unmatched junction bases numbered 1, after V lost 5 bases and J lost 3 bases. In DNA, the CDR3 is TGTGCCAGCAGTACTAGCGGGATCTACGAGCAGTACTTC. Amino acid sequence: CASSTSGIYEQYF.

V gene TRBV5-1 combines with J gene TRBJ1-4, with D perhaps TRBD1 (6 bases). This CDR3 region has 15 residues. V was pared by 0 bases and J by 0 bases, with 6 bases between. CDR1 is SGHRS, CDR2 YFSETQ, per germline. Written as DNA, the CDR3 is TGCGCCAGCAGCTTGGAGGGGGCAACTAATGAAAAACTGTTTTTT. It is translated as CASSLEGATNEKLFF.

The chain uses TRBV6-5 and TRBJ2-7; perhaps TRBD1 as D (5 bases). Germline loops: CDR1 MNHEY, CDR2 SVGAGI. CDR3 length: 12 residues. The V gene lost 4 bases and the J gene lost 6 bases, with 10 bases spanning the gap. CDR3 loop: CASSSTGLEQYF. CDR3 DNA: TGTGCCAGCAGTTCTACAGGCCTCGAGCAGTACTTC.

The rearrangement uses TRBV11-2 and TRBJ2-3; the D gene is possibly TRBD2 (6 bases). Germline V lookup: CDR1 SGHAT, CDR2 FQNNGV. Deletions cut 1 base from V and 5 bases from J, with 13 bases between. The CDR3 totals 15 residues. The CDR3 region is CASSLAGGTLDTQYF. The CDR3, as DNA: TGTGCCAGCAGCTTAGCGGGCGGGACCCTAGATACGCAGTATTTT. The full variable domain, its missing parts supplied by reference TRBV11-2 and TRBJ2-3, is EAGVAQSPRYKIIEKRQSVAFWCNPISGHATLYWYQQILGQGPKLLIQFQNNGVVDDSQLPKDRFSAERLKGVDSTLKIQPAKLEDSAVYLCASSLAGGTLDTQYFGPGTRLTVL.

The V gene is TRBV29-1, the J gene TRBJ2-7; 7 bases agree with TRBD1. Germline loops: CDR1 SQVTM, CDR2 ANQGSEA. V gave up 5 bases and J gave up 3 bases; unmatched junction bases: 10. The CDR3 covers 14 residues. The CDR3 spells CSVLTGAGIYEQYF. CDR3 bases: TGCAGCGTTCTAACAGGGGCCGGGATCTACGAGCAGTACTTC.

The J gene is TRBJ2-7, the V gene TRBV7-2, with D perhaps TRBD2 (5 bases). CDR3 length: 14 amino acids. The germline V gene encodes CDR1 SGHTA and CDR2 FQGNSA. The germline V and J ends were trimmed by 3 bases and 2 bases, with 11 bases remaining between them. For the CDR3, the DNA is TGTGCCAGCAGCTTTAGAGGGCCTACCTACGAGCAGTACTTC. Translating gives CASSFRGPTYEQYF.

The CDR3 protein is CASNPAGGPYNEQFF. CDR3 sequence (DNA): TGTGCCAGTAACCCAGCGGGGGGTCCCTACAATGAGCAGTTCTTC. This chain links TRBV19 with TRBJ2-1; the match to TRBD2 covers 9 bases. V lost 7 bases, J lost 2 bases, and 6 bases stayed unmatched. The CDR3 covers 15 residues. Looked up from germline, CDR1 is LNHDA and CDR2 is SQIVND (reference sequence).

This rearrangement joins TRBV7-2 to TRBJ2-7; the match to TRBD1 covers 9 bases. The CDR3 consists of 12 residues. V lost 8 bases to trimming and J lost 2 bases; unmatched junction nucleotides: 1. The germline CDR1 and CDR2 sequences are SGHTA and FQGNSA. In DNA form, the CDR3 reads TGTGCCAGCGGACAGGGGACCTACGAGCAGTACTTC. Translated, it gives CASGQGTYEQYF.

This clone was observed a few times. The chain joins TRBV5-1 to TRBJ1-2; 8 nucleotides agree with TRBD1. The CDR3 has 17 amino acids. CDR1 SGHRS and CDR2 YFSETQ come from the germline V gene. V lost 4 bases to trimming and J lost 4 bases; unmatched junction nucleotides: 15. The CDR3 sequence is CASSLSGQAQGAYGYTF. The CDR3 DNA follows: TGCGCCAGCAGCCTGTCGGGACAGGCTCAGGGGGCCTATGGCTACACCTTC.

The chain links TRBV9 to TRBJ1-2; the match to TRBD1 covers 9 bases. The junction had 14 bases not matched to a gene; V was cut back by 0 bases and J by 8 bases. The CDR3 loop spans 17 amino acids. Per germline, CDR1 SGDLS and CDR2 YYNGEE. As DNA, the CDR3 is TGTGCCAGCAGCGTAGACCCCGCCGGGACAGGGCCGGGCGGCTACACCTTC. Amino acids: CASSVDPAGTGPGGYTF. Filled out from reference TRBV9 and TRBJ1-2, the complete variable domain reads DSGVTQTPKHLITATGQRVTLRCSPRSGDLSVYWYQQSLDQGLQFLIQYYNGEERAKGNILERFSAQQFPDLHSELNLSSLELGDSALYFCASSVDPAGTGPGGYTFGSGTRLTVV.

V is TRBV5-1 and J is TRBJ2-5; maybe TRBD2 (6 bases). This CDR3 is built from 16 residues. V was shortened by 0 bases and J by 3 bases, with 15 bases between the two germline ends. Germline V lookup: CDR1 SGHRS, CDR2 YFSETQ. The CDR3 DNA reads TGCGCCAGCAGCTTGGCCCAAGTCTGGGGGGAAGAGACCCAGTACTTC. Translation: CASSLAQVWGEETQYF.

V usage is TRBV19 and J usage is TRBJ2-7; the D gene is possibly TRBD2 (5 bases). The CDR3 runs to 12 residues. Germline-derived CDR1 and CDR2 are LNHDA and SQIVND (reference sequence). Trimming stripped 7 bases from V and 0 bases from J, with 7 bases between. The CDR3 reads CASTGGSYEQYF. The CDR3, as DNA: TGTGCCAGTACCGGAGGCTCCTACGAGCAGTACTTC.

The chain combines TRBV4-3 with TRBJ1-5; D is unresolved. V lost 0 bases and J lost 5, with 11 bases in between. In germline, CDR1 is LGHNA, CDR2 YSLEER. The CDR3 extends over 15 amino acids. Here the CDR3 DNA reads TGCGCCAGCAGCCAAGATATGGGCAGTTATCAGCCCCAGCATTTT. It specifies CASSQDMGSYQPQHF.

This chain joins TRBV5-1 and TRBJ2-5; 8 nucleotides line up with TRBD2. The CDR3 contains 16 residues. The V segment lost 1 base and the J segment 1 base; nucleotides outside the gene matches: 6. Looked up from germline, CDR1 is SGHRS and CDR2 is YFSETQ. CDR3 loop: CASSLIALAAQETQYF. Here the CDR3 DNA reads TGCGCCAGCAGCTTGATCGCACTAGCGGCCCAAGAGACCCAGTACTTC. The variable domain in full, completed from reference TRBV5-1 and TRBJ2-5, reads KAGVTQTPRYLIKTRGQQVTLSCSPISGHRSVSWYQQTPGQGLQFLFEYFSETQRNKGNFPGRFSGRQFSNSRSEMNVSTLELGDSALYLCASSLIALAAQETQYFGPGTRLLVL.

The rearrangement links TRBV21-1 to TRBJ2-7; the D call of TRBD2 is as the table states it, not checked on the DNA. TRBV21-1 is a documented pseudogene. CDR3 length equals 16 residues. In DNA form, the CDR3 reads TGTGCCAGCAGCGACCTAGCGGGAGGGTTAACCTACGAGCAGTACTTC. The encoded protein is CASSDLAGGLTYEQYF.

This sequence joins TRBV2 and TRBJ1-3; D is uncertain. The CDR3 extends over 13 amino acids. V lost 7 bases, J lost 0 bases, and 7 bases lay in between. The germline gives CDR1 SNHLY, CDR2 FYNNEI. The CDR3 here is CASIDISGNTIYF. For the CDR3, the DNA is TGTGCCAGCATCGACATCTCTGGAAACACCATATATTTT.

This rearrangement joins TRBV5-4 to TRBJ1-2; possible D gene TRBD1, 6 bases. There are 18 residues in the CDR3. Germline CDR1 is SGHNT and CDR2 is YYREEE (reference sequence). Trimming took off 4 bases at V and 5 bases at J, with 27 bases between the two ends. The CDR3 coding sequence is TGTGCCAGCAGCCCGAGTAGGGACATCGTTTTGGGGAGATATGGCTACACCTTC. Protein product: CASSPSRDIVLGRYGYTF. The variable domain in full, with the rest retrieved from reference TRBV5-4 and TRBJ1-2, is ETGVTQSPTHLIKTRGQQVTLRCSSQSGHNTVSWYQQALGQGPQFIFQYYREEENGRGNFPPRFSGLQFPNYSSELNVNALELDDSALYLCASSPSRDIVLGRYGYTFGSGTRLTVV.

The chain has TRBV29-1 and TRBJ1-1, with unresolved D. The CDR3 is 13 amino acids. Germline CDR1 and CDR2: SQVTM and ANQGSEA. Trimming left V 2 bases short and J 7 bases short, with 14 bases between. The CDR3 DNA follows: TGCAGCGTTGAAACGGGAGGAACATTTGAAGCTTTCTTT. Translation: CSVETGGTFEAFF.

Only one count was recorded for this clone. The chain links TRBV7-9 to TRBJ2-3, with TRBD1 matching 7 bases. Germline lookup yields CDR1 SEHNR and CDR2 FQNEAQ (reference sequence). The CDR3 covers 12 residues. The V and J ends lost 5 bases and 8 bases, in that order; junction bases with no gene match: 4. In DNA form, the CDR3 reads TGTGCCAGCAGCCCGCACAGGGGTACGCAGTATTTT. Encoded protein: CASSPHRGTQYF.